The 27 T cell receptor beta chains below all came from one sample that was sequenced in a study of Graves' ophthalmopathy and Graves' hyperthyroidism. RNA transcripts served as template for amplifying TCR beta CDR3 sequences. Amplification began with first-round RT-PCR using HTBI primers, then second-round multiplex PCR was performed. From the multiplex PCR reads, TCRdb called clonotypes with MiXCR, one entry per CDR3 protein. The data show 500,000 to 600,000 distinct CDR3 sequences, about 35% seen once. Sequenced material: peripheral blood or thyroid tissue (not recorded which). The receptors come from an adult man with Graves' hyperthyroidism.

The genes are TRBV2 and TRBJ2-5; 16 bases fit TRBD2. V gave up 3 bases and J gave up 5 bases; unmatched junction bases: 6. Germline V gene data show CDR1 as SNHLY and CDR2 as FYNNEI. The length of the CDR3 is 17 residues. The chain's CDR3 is CASSDAGLAGGGETQYF. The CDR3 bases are TGTGCCAGCAGTGACGCGGGACTAGCGGGAGGGGGGGAGACCCAGTACTTC.

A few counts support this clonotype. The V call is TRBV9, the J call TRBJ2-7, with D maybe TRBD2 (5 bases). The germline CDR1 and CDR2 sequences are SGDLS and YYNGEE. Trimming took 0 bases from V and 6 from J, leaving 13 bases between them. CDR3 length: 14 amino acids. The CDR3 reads CASSVGSGSVEQYF. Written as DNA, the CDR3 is TGTGCCAGCAGCGTAGGAAGCGGTTCGGTCGAGCAGTACTTC.

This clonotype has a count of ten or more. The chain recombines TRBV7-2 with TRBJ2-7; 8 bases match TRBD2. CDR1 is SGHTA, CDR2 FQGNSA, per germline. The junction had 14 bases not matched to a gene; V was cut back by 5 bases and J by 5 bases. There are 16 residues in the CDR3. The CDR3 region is CASSPNPGTRLHEQYF. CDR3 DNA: TGTGCCAGCAGCCCTAACCCCGGGACTAGGTTACACGAGCAGTACTTC.

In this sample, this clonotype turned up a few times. This CDR3 reads CASSWGNEKLFF. CDR3 DNA: TGTGCCAGCAGCTGGGGCAACGAAAAACTGTTTTTT. The chain recombines TRBV7-9 with TRBJ1-4; D may be TRBD1 (5 bases). The germline CDR1 and CDR2 sequences are SEHNR and FQNEAQ (reference sequence). The CDR3 runs to 12 residues. The V gene lost 4 bases and the J gene lost 8 bases, with 8 bases spanning the gap.

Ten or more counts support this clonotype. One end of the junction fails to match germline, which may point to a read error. The CDR3 loop is CASSLSTTDEQYF. CDR3 bases: TGTGCTAGCAGCTTATCTACGACCGACGAGCAGTACTTC. This chain uses TRBV7-7 with TRBJ2-7; no clear D. Germline V gives CDR1 SSHAT, CDR2 FNYEAQ (reference sequence). CDR3 size: 13 residues.

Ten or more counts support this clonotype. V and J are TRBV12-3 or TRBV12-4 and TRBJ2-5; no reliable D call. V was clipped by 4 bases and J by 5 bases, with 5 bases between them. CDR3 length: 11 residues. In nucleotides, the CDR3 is TGTGCCAGCAGTTCCCTGGAGACCCAGTACTTC. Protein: CASSSLETQYF.

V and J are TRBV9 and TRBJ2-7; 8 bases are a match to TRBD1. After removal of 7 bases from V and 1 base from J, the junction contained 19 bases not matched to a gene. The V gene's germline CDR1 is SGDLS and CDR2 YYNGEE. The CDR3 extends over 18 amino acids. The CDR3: CASSPRSPSGGISYEQYF. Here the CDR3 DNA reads TGTGCCAGCTCACCCCGGTCGCCCTCAGGGGGCATATCCTACGAGCAGTACTTC.

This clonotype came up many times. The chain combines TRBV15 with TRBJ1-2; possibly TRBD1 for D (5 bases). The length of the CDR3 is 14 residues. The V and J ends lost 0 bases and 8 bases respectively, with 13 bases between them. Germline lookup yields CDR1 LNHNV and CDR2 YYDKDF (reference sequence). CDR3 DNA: TGTGCCACCAGCAGAGATAAGGGGTTGGGAGGCTACACCTTC. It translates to CATSRDKGLGGYTF.

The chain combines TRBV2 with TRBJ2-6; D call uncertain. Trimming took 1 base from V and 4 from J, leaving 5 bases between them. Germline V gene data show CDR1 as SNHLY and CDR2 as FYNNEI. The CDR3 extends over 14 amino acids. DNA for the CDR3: TGTGCCAGCAGTGAAGACGCAGGGGCCAACGTCCTGACTTTC. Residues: CASSEDAGANVLTF. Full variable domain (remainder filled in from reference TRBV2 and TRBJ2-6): EPEVTQTPSHQVTQMGQEVILRCVPISNHLYFYWYRQILGQKVEFLVSFYNNEISEKSEIFDDQFSVERPDGSNFTLKIRSTKLEDSAMYFCASSEDAGANVLTFGAGSRLTVL.

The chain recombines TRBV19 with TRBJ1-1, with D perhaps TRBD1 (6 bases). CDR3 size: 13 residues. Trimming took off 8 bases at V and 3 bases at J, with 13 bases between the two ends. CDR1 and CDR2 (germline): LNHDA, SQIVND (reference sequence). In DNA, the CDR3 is TGTGCCAGTCAGGGGTCGCGGGACACTGAAGCTTTCTTT. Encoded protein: CASQGSRDTEAFF.

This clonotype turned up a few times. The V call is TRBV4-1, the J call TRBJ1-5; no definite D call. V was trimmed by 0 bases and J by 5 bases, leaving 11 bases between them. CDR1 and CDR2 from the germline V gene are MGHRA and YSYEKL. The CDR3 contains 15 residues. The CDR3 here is CASSQEDGSDQPQHF. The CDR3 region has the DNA TGCGCCAGCAGCCAAGAGGATGGTTCGGATCAGCCCCAGCATTTT.

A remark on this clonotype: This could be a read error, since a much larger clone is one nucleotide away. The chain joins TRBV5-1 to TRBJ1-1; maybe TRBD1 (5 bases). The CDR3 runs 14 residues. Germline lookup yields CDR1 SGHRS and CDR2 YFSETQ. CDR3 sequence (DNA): TGCGCCAGCAGCTTACTCGGGGAGGACACTGAAGCTCTCTTT. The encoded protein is CASSLLGEDTEALF.

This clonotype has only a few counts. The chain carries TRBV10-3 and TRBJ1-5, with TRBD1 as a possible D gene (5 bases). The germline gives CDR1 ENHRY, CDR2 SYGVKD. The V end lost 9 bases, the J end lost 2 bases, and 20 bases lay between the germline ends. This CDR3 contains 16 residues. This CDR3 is CAIKEGPDSRNQPQHF. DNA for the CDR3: TGTGCCATAAAAGAGGGCCCCGACAGCCGCAATCAGCCCCAGCATTTT.

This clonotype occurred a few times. Here the CDR3 DNA reads TGCGCCAGCAGCCAAGATTCCCCACCAGGTGAAAAACTGTTTTTT. This encodes CASSQDSPPGEKLFF. The chain recombines TRBV4-1 with TRBJ1-4; D gene unclear. CDR1 MGHRA and CDR2 YSYEKL come from the germline V gene. The V end was cut by 0 bases, the J end by 7 bases, with 12 bases between. This CDR3 contains 15 residues.

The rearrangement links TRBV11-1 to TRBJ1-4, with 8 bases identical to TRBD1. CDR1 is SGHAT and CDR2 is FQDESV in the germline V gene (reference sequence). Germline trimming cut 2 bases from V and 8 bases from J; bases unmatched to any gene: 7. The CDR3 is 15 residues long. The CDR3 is CASSLKGGTGEKLFF. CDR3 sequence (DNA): TGTGCCAGCAGCTTAAAAGGAGGGACAGGCGAAAAACTGTTTTTT.

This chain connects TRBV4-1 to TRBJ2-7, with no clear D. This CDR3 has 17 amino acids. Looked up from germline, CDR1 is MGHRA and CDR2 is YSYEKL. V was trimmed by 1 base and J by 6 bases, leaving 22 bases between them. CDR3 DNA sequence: TGCGCCAGCAGCCAAGGTGCAGTTGGGCACAGCCGCTCCGAGCAGTACTTC. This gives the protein CASSQGAVGHSRSEQYF.

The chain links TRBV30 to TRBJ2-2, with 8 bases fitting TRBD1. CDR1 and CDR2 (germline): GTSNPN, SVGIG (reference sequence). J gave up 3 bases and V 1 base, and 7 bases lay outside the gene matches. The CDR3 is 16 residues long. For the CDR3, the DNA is TGTGCCTGGAGTGCCAAACAGGGGGTACACACCGGGGAGCTGTTTTTT. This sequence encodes CAWSAKQGVHTGELFF.

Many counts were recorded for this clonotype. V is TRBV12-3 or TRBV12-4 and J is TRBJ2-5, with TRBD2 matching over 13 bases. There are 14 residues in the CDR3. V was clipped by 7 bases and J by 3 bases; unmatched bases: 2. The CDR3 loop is CASKGLAGEETQYF. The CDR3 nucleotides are TGTGCCAGCAAAGGACTAGCGGGAGAAGAGACCCAGTACTTC.

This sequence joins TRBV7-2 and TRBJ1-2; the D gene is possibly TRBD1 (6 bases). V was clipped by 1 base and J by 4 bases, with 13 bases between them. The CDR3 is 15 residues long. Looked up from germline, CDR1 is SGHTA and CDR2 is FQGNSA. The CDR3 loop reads CASSLGVQGTYGYTF. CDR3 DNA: TGTGCCAGCAGCTTAGGAGTACAGGGAACCTATGGCTACACCTTC.

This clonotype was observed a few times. The CDR3 DNA reads TGCAGCGTTGAAGGAGCCGGGGAGCTGTTTTTT. Its translation: CSVEGAGELFF. The rearrangement links TRBV29-1 to TRBJ2-2, with no clear D. Looked up from germline, CDR1 is SQVTM and CDR2 is ANQGSEA. Trimming took off 1 base at V and 6 bases at J, with 3 bases between the two ends. This CDR3 has 11 residues.

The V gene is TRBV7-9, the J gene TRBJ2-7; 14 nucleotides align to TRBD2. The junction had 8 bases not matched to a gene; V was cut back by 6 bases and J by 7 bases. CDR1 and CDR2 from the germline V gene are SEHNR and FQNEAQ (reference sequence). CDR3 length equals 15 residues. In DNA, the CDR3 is TGTGCCAGCAGACCCGGGACTAGCGGGAGAAGTGAGCAGTACTTC. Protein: CASRPGTSGRSEQYF.

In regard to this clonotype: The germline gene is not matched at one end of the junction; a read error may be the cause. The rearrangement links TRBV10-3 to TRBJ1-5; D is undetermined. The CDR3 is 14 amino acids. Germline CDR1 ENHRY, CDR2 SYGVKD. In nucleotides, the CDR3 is TGTGCCATCCGTGACACGGGGTACAATCAGCCCCAGCATTTT. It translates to CAIRDTGYNQPQHF.

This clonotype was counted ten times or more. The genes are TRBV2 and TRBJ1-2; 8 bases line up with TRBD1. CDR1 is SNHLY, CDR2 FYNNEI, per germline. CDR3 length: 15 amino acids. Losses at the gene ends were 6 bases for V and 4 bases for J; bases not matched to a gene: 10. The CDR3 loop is CASRPGQGELYGYTF. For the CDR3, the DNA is TGTGCCAGCAGACCAGGACAGGGCGAACTCTATGGCTACACCTTC.

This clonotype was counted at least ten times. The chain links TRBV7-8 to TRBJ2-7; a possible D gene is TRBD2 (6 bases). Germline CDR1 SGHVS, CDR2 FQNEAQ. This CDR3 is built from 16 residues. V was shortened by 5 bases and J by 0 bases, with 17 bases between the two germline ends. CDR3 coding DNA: TGTGCCAGCAGCCCCCTCGGATCTAGCGCCTCCTACGAGCAGTACTTC. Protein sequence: CASSPLGSSASYEQYF.

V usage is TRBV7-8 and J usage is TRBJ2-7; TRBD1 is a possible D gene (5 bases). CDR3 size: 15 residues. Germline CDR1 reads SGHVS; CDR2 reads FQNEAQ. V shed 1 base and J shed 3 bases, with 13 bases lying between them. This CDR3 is CASSLVDDSLYEQYF. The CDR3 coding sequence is TGTGCCAGCAGCTTAGTCGATGACAGTCTCTACGAGCAGTACTTC. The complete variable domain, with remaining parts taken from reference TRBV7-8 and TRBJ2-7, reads GAGVSQSPRYKVAKRGQDVALRCDPISGHVSLFWYQQALGQGPEFLTYFQNEAQLDKSGLPSDRFFAERPEGSVSTLKIQRTQQEDSAVYLCASSLVDDSLYEQYFGPGTRLTVT.

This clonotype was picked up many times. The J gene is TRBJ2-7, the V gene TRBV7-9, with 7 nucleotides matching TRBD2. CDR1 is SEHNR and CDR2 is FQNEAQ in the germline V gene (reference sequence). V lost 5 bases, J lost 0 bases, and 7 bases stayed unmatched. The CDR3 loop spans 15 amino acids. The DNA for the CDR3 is TGTGCCAGCAGCCCGCTAGCGGCGACCTCCTACGAGCAGTACTTC. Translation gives CASSPLAATSYEQYF.

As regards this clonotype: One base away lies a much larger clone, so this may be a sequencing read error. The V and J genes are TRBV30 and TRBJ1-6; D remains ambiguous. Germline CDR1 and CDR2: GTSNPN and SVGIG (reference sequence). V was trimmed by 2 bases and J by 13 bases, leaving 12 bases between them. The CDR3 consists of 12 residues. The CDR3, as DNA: TGTGCCTGGAGTAGGAACGTGTCCCCCCTCCACTTT. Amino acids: CAWSRNVSPLHF.